This T cell receptor beta chain stems from a study of cytomegalovirus exposure and HLA in healthy donors. This table comes from immunoSEQ multiplex PCR, and its TCRdb copy is limited to in-frame clones, with some not included. The table records about 63,000 clones, 85% to 95% of them present only once. V shed 3 bases and J shed 7 bases, with 15 bases lying between them. CDR1 is MNHEY and CDR2 is SMNVEV in the germline V gene (reference sequence). The CDR3 has 14 residues. The chain recombines TRBV27 with TRBJ1-2; tentatively, D is TRBD1 (6 bases). This TCR derives from a woman in her late teens or twenties in good health and CMV-seropositive. The specimen sequenced was PBMCs. The CDR3 spells CASSFRSRGGGYTF. The CDR3, as DNA: TGTGCCAGCAGTTTTCGGTCCAGGGGTGGTGGCTACACCTTC.